These T cell receptor beta chains were read from a single sample in a study of regulatory T cells in long-lasting Graves disease. One entry per CDR3 protein, called by TCRdb with MiXCR from the multiplex PCR reads. The sample has 400,000 to 500,000 distinct CDR3 sequences, approximately 15% seen once. The same sample was also used in a study of T cells in Graves' hyperthyroidism and ophthalmopathy.

The sample in question was peripheral blood mononuclear cells (PBMCs), obtained at new diagnosis, from a patient treated with antithyroid drugs. The receptors here all came from a woman aged 40 to 50 with Graves disease. Each CDR3 is given with its conserved first and last residue. Each record gives: J gene, D gene, V gene, clone size, CDR3 DNA, CDR3 protein. A D gene is named only where the DNA matches it firmly. Expanded clones are given a class, and other clones once, few, many or no size at all.

j_call: TRBJ2-7
d_call: .
v_call: TRBV5-5
clone_size: few
cdr3_nt: TGTGCCAGCAGCGGGGACATCTACGAGCAGTACTTC
cdr3_aa: CASSGDIYEQYF

j_call: TRBJ1-1
d_call: .
v_call: TRBV9
clone_size: few
cdr3_nt: TGTGCCAGCAGCGTAGACGCCAGGGGGAACACTGAAGCTTTCTTT
cdr3_aa: CASSVDARGNTEAFF

j_call: TRBJ1-2
d_call: .
v_call: TRBV10-3
clone_size: few
cdr3_nt: TGTGCCATCAGGGCCCTGGACAGAAACTATGGCTACACCTTC
cdr3_aa: CAIRALDRNYGYTF

j_call: TRBJ2-1
d_call: TRBD2
v_call: TRBV11-2
clone_size: many
cdr3_nt: TGTGCCAGCAGCTTAGGCCGTAGCGGGACCTACTACAATGAGCAGTTCTTC
cdr3_aa: CASSLGRSGTYYNEQFF

j_call: TRBJ2-5
d_call: .
v_call: TRBV12-3/TRBV12-4
clone_size: many
cdr3_nt: TGTGCCAGCAGTTTAACCGCGAAGGAGACCCAGTACTTC
cdr3_aa: CASSLTAKETQYF

j_call: TRBJ1-1
d_call: .
v_call: TRBV18
clone_size: many
cdr3_nt: TGTGCCAGCTCCCAAGACCGTGGCACTGAAGCTTTCTTT
cdr3_aa: CASSQDRGTEAFF

j_call: TRBJ1-1
d_call: .
v_call: TRBV19
clone_size: many
cdr3_nt: TGTGCCAGTAAAGGGACACCCCCGGAGAACACTGAAGCTTTCTTT
cdr3_aa: CASKGTPPENTEAFF

j_call: TRBJ2-4
d_call: TRBD2
v_call: TRBV3-1
clone_size: many
cdr3_nt: TGTGCCAGCAGCCAAGGGCTAGCGGGTCCCGTCTTAAACATTCAGTACTTC
cdr3_aa: CASSQGLAGPVLNIQYF

j_call: TRBJ2-7
d_call: TRBD1
v_call: TRBV7-6
clone_size: .
cdr3_nt: TGTGCCAGCAGCTTAACGGACAGGGGACGCGAGCAGTACTTC
cdr3_aa: CASSLTDRGREQYF

j_call: TRBJ2-3
d_call: TRBD1
v_call: TRBV2
clone_size: many
cdr3_nt: TGTGCCAGCAGTGAGCAGGGGGCGGGAGATACGCAGTATTTT
cdr3_aa: CASSEQGAGDTQYF

j_call: TRBJ1-6
d_call: .
v_call: TRBV12-3/TRBV12-4
clone_size: many
cdr3_nt: TGTGCCAGCAGTTTGGGGCCTACAAATTCACCCCTCCACTTT
cdr3_aa: CASSLGPTNSPLHF

j_call: TRBJ2-5
d_call: .
v_call: TRBV2
clone_size: many
cdr3_nt: TGTGCCAGCGGCTGGTTTGCGGAGACCCAGTACTTC
cdr3_aa: CASGWFAETQYF

j_call: TRBJ2-3
d_call: .
v_call: TRBV6-2/TRBV6-3
clone_size: many
cdr3_nt: TGTGCCAGCAGTTACGAGCTCACAGATACGCAGTATTTT
cdr3_aa: CASSYELTDTQYF

j_call: TRBJ2-7
d_call: TRBD1
v_call: TRBV5-1
clone_size: many
cdr3_nt: TGCGCCAGCACCCCCGGGACAGGGTTCTACGAGCAGTACTTC
cdr3_aa: CASTPGTGFYEQYF

j_call: TRBJ2-3
d_call: TRBD2
v_call: TRBV6-2/TRBV6-3
clone_size: many
cdr3_nt: TGTGCCAGCAGAACTAGGACTAGCGGGAGTTGGACAGATACGCAGTATTTT
cdr3_aa: CASRTRTSGSWTDTQYF

j_call: TRBJ2-7
d_call: .
v_call: TRBV14
clone_size: many
cdr3_nt: TGTGCCAGCAGCCAAGTATCGACCGGCGAGCAGTACTTC
cdr3_aa: CASSQVSTGEQYF

j_call: TRBJ1-2
d_call: .
v_call: TRBV19
clone_size: .
cdr3_nt: TGTGCCAGTAGTATACGGGGGACGAATGGCTACACCTTC
cdr3_aa: CASSIRGTNGYTF

j_call: TRBJ2-3
d_call: .
v_call: TRBV7-8
clone_size: .
cdr3_nt: TGTGCCAGCGGGCGGGGCCCAAGGGGCGGTAGTACAGATACGCAGTATTTT
cdr3_aa: CASGRGPRGGSTDTQYF

j_call: TRBJ2-2
d_call: .
v_call: TRBV6-1
clone_size: .
cdr3_nt: TGTGCCAGCGCGGACAGTAACACCGGGGAGCTGTTTTTT
cdr3_aa: CASADSNTGELFF

j_call: TRBJ2-3
d_call: .
v_call: TRBV2
clone_size: .
cdr3_nt: TGTGCCAGCAGAGAGCTCGCAGATACGCAGTATTTT
cdr3_aa: CASRELADTQYF

j_call: TRBJ2-1
d_call: TRBD2
v_call: TRBV11-1
clone_size: many
cdr3_nt: TGTGCCAGTAAAGCGGGAGGACGCAATGAGCAGTTCTTC
cdr3_aa: CASKAGGRNEQFF

j_call: TRBJ1-5
d_call: TRBD1
v_call: TRBV28
clone_size: .
cdr3_nt: TGTGCCAGCAGTCCATACAGGGGGCGAATAGATACGCAGCATTTT
cdr3_aa: CASSPYRGRIDTQHF

j_call: TRBJ2-3
d_call: TRBD2
v_call: TRBV7-3
clone_size: .
cdr3_nt: TGTGCCAGCTCACAGGGACTAGCATTAGATACGCAGTATTTT
cdr3_aa: CASSQGLALDTQYF

j_call: TRBJ2-3
d_call: .
v_call: TRBV20-1
clone_size: .
cdr3_nt: TGCAGTGCTAGAGGGACGGGAGAGCCCGGCACAGATACGCAGTATTTT
cdr3_aa: CSARGTGEPGTDTQYF

j_call: TRBJ2-2
d_call: TRBD2
v_call: TRBV7-8
clone_size: many
cdr3_nt: TGTGCCAGCAGCCCTGGACTAGCGTGGAGAGCCGGGGAGCTGTTTTTT
cdr3_aa: CASSPGLAWRAGELFF

j_call: TRBJ1-1
d_call: .
v_call: TRBV2
clone_size: .
cdr3_nt: TGTGCCAGCAGTAACCCCGCCGGGAGGCAGAGAATGAACACTGAAGCTTTCTTT
cdr3_aa: CASSNPAGRQRMNTEAFF

j_call: TRBJ2-3
d_call: TRBD2
v_call: TRBV25-1
clone_size: .
cdr3_nt: TGTGCCAGCAGTGAATATCTTCCCCCTAGCGGGAGCGTAAATACGCAGTATTTT
cdr3_aa: CASSEYLPPSGSVNTQYF

j_call: TRBJ2-4
d_call: TRBD1
v_call: TRBV2
clone_size: many
cdr3_nt: TGTGCCAGCAGTTCATTCTCGGGACAGGGCGCTATAGCCAAAAACATTCAGTACTTC
cdr3_aa: CASSSFSGQGAIAKNIQYF

j_call: TRBJ2-7
d_call: .
v_call: TRBV6-5
clone_size: many
cdr3_nt: TGTGCCAGCAGTTACGCCGGACAGAGCTACGAGCAGTACTTC
cdr3_aa: CASSYAGQSYEQYF

j_call: TRBJ2-5
d_call: .
v_call: TRBV28
clone_size: many
cdr3_nt: TGTGCCAGCACTCTAGGACAGTACGAGACCCAGTACTTC
cdr3_aa: CASTLGQYETQYF

j_call: TRBJ1-2
d_call: TRBD1
v_call: TRBV20-1
clone_size: few
cdr3_nt: TGCAGTGCTAGAGATTTAATGACAGGGGGCGGCTACACCTTC
cdr3_aa: CSARDLMTGGGYTF

j_call: TRBJ2-1
d_call: .
v_call: TRBV12-5
clone_size: once
cdr3_nt: TGTGCTAGTGGACAGGCCATTCGAGCGGGCTACAATGAGCAGTTCTTC
cdr3_aa: CASGQAIRAGYNEQFF

j_call: TRBJ1-1
d_call: .
v_call: TRBV29-1
clone_size: many
cdr3_nt: TGCAGCGTTCCGGGGAACACTGAAGCTTTCTTT
cdr3_aa: CSVPGNTEAFF

j_call: TRBJ2-1
d_call: TRBD2
v_call: TRBV7-2
clone_size: .
cdr3_nt: TGTGCCAGCAGCTTAGTGGGGACTAGAACCAATGAGCAGTTCTTC
cdr3_aa: CASSLVGTRTNEQFF

j_call: TRBJ2-1
d_call: TRBD1
v_call: TRBV10-3
clone_size: .
cdr3_nt: TGTGCCATCAGGAAGGGACAGGGAGGCTATGAGCAGTTCTTC
cdr3_aa: CAIRKGQGGYEQFF

j_call: TRBJ2-1
d_call: TRBD1
v_call: TRBV11-2
clone_size: many
cdr3_nt: TGTGCCAGCGGGGACAGGGGTTACAATGAGCAGTTCTTC
cdr3_aa: CASGDRGYNEQFF

j_call: TRBJ2-1
d_call: .
v_call: TRBV6-1
clone_size: many
cdr3_nt: TGTGCCAGCAGTGAGCTACCAGACAATGACTACAATGAGCAGTTCTTC
cdr3_aa: CASSELPDNDYNEQFF

j_call: TRBJ2-3
d_call: .
v_call: TRBV9
clone_size: .
cdr3_nt: TGTGCCAGCAGCGGGCCTACGGGAGTTGGAGATACGCAGTATTTT
cdr3_aa: CASSGPTGVGDTQYF

j_call: TRBJ1-1
d_call: .
v_call: TRBV5-1
clone_size: .
cdr3_nt: TGCGCCAGCAGCCGGACCCAGACGAACACTGAAGCTTTCTTT
cdr3_aa: CASSRTQTNTEAFF

j_call: TRBJ2-3
d_call: .
v_call: TRBV11-2
clone_size: many
cdr3_nt: TGTGCCAGTAGGCAGGGAGGCACAGATACGCAGTATTTT
cdr3_aa: CASRQGGTDTQYF